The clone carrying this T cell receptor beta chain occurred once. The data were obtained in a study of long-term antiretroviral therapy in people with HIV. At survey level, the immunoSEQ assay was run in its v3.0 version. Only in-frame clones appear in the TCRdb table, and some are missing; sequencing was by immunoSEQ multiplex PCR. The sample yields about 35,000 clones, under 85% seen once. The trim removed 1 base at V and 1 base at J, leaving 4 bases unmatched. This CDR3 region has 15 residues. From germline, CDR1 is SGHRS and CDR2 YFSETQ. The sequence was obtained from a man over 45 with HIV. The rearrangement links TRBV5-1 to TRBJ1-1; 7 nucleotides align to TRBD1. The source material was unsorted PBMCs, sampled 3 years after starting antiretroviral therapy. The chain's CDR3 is CASSLTGQENTEAFF. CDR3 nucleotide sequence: TGCGCCAGCAGCTTGACTGGACAGGAGAACACTGAAGCTTTCTTT.